This is a list of T cell receptor beta chains from one sample in a study of blood T cell repertoires in COVID-19. The method was immunoSEQ multiplex PCR; TCRdb's version includes in-frame clones alone and lacks a portion of them. There are roughly 150,000 clones in the sample; over 65% occur only once, and approximately 6% lies in the top ten. The sample comprised PBMCs or T cells enriched from blood (not recorded which). These receptors were obtained from a woman in her forties or fifties who had recovered from COVID-19. The CDR3 runs from the conserved cysteine through the conserved F or W. D genes are given only for firm matches. Size values are once, few and many counts, or a class for expanded clones, and some rows have none.

d_gene: .
j_gene: TRBJ1-5
v_gene: TRBV19
abundance: .
CDR3nt: TGTGCCAGTAGATCTGAGGGAGTGCAGCCCCAGCATTTT
CDR3aa: CASRSEGVQPQHF

d_gene: .
j_gene: TRBJ2-7
v_gene: TRBV29-1
abundance: once
CDR3nt: TGCAGCGTTGTGGACAGACAAATGGCCGAGCAGTACTTC
CDR3aa: CSVVDRQMAEQYF

d_gene: .
j_gene: TRBJ1-6
v_gene: TRBV18
abundance: once
CDR3nt: TGTGCCAGCTCGCCGGCACAGGATAATTCACCCCTCCACTTT
CDR3aa: CASSPAQDNSPLHF

d_gene: TRBD1
j_gene: TRBJ1-1
v_gene: TRBV6-4
abundance: .
CDR3nt: TGTGCCAGCACCGCAGACGCTAACAGGGGATGGGACACTGAAGCTTTCTTT
CDR3aa: CASTADANRGWDTEAFF

d_gene: .
j_gene: TRBJ1-3
v_gene: TRBV10-1
abundance: .
CDR3nt: TGCGCCAGCAGTGAAACAGCTTCCTCTGGAAACACCATATATTTT
CDR3aa: CASSETASSGNTIYF

d_gene: .
j_gene: TRBJ1-1
v_gene: TRBV24-1
abundance: .
CDR3nt: TGTGCCACCAGTGATAATGGGGGCATGAACACTGAAGCTTTCTTT
CDR3aa: CATSDNGGMNTEAFF

d_gene: .
j_gene: TRBJ1-1
v_gene: TRBV4-1
abundance: .
CDR3nt: TGCGCCACCCAACCACTAGGCAGGACGAACACTGAAGCTTTCTTT
CDR3aa: CATQPLGRTNTEAFF

d_gene: .
j_gene: TRBJ1-1
v_gene: TRBV12-3/TRBV12-4
abundance: .
CDR3nt: TGTGCCAGCAGTTTACAGGTGAACACTGAAGCTTTCTTT
CDR3aa: CASSLQVNTEAFF

d_gene: .
j_gene: TRBJ1-2
v_gene: TRBV6-5
abundance: .
CDR3nt: TGTGCCAGCAGTTCCCAAGGGGTTGACGGCTACACCTTC
CDR3aa: CASSSQGVDGYTF

d_gene: TRBD2
j_gene: TRBJ2-1
v_gene: TRBV15
abundance: .
CDR3nt: TGTGCCACCCAACGGCAAGCGGGGGAATACAATGAGCAGTTCTTC
CDR3aa: CATQRQAGEYNEQFF

d_gene: TRBD2
j_gene: TRBJ2-3
v_gene: TRBV7-2
abundance: .
CDR3nt: TGTGCCAGCAGCTCCCCGGGACTAGCGGTAGCAGATACGCAGTATTTT
CDR3aa: CASSSPGLAVADTQYF

d_gene: .
j_gene: TRBJ2-2
v_gene: TRBV19
abundance: few
CDR3nt: TGTGCCAGTCGCGAGACCGGGGTGGCCGGGGAGCTGTTTTTT
CDR3aa: CASRETGVAGELFF

d_gene: .
j_gene: TRBJ2-7
v_gene: TRBV19
abundance: .
CDR3nt: TGTGCCAGTAGTCCCGCGTGGGGCGGGAACGAGCAGTACTTC
CDR3aa: CASSPAWGGNEQYF

d_gene: TRBD2
j_gene: TRBJ2-1
v_gene: TRBV28
abundance: .
CDR3nt: TGTGCCAGCAGTTCCGTAGCGGCGGGGGGATACAATGAGCAGTTCTTC
CDR3aa: CASSSVAAGGYNEQFF

d_gene: .
j_gene: TRBJ1-5
v_gene: TRBV18
abundance: .
CDR3nt: TGTGCCAGCTCACCTCAACAGGGTAATCAGCCCCAGCATTTT
CDR3aa: CASSPQQGNQPQHF

d_gene: TRBD1
j_gene: TRBJ1-1
v_gene: TRBV6-5
abundance: .
CDR3nt: TGTGCCAGCAGAAACCACAGGGGGAAGAACACTGAAGCTTTCTTT
CDR3aa: CASRNHRGKNTEAFF

d_gene: TRBD1
j_gene: TRBJ1-2
v_gene: TRBV28
abundance: .
CDR3nt: TGTGCCAGCAGTCCAGGACAGGGGGCCCGCTTAGCTAACTATGGCTACACCTTC
CDR3aa: CASSPGQGARLANYGYTF

d_gene: .
j_gene: TRBJ2-2
v_gene: TRBV7-9
abundance: .
CDR3nt: TGTGCCAGCAGCTTAGCGCGGGGTATCACCGGGGAGCTGTTTTTT
CDR3aa: CASSLARGITGELFF